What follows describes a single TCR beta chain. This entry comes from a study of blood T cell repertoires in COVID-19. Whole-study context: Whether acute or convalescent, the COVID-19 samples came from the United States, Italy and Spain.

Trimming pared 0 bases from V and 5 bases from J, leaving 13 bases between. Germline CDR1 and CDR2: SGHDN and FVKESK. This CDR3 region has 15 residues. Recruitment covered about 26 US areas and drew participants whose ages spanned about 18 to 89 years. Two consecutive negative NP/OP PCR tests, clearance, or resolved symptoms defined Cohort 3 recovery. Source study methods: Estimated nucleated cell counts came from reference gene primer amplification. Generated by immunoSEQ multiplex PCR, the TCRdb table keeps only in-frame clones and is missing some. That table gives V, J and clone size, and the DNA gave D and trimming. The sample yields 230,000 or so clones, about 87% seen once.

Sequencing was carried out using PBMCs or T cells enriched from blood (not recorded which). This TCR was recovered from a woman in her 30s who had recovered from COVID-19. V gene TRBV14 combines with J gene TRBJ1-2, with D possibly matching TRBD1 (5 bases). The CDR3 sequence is CASSQDARVEYGYTF. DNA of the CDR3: TGTGCCAGCAGCCAAGACGCCAGGGTAGAATATGGCTACACCTTC.